The present T cell receptor (beta chain) was sequenced within a study of cytomegalovirus exposure and HLA in healthy donors. A multiplex PCR was run with 60 Vbeta primers and 13 Jbeta primers. Data came from immunoSEQ multiplex PCR; TCRdb stores just in-frame clones and leaves some out. This repertoire shows approximately 150,000 clones, around 72% found once; its top ten account for less than 2%. Study outcomes and limitations: A later analysis linked a missense DCLRE1C variant to TCR beta V- and J-gene trimming. A later examination showed that TCR association rates differed by HLA locus, with DRB1 most and HLA-C fewest.

Of note for this clone: Its antigen is not known.

Donors were nominally healthy when sampled, though unrecorded immune exposures were likely. This CDR3 is built from 13 residues. The V gene lost 5 bases and the J gene lost 8 bases, with 15 bases spanning the gap. Germline V CDR1 and CDR2: WSHSY, SAAADI. Input material: PBMCs. This TCR derives from a woman aged 18-29 years in good health and CMV-seronegative. The gene calls are TRBV10-2 and TRBJ1-2; no reliable D call. Written as DNA, the CDR3 is TGCGCCAGCAGTAGATTAGAGGGTAACGGCTACACCTTC. Translated: CASSRLEGNGYTF.